This TCR beta chain was captured in a study of human T cells and chemical hapten exposure. Study-level findings and limits: Alopecia in all donors means immunity may differ from healthy individuals. Expanded TCRs formed significantly more large CDR3 similarity clusters than controls. Positive correlation was observed between PT1 expanded TCR counts and patch test score.

During construction of the library, unique molecular identifiers were attached to individual cDNA molecules for quantitative, reproducible TCR counting. TCRdb itself ran the reads through MiXCR, one entry per CDR3 protein. The table shows about 5,200 distinct CDR3 sequences, with around 50% occurring only once. To note about this clonotype: Antigen: not known.

V lost 0 bases and J 2 bases, leaving 9 bases between the germline ends. The CDR3 has 15 residues. Germline V CDR1 and CDR2: SGHTA, FQGNSA. Treatment: therapeutic diphenylcyclopropenone sensitization with weekly scalp DPC. The study enrolled 18 to 70-year-old alopecia patients suitable for DPC. The sequencing here drew on whole blood, taken before DPC sensitization or 2, 6, or about 24 weeks after (not recorded which). The TCR sequence derives from an adult with alopecia areata. Some clones in this sample may be carry-over from other donors' samples. This table probably holds off-target reads from a library built for another chain. The J gene is TRBJ2-3, the V gene TRBV7-2; perhaps D is TRBD1 or TRBD2 (5 bases each). CDR3 sequence reads: CASSLAMGTTDTQYF. The CDR3, as DNA: TGTGCCAGCAGCTTAGCAATGGGGACCACAGATACGCAGTATTTT.